The source of this TCR beta chain is a study of blood T cell repertoires in COVID-19. In the study overall: Sites in the United States, Italy and Spain provided acute and convalescent COVID-19 samples. PBMCs, B-cell-depleted T cells, or T cells provided the cDNA or gDNA that made up the material.

In the original processing: Amplification from reference gene primers served as the basis for estimated nucleated cell counts. Sequencing used immunoSEQ multiplex PCR; TCRdb keeps in-frame clones, though not all of them. The V and J calls and clone size were taken over from that table, and D and trimming were inferred from the DNA. The table includes fewer than 90,000 clones, nearly 90% detected once. This CDR3 spans 18 amino acids. Germline assignment: CDR1 SGHTA and CDR2 FQGNSA. Trimming at V came to 4 bases and at J to 0 bases, leaving 8 bases not matched to a gene. The origin of this receptor is a man between 65 and 85 years old with acute or convalescent COVID-19. Sample: peripheral blood. The chain joins TRBV7-2 to TRBJ2-6; 8 positions match TRBD1. The CDR3 nucleotides read TGTGCCAGCAGCTCCGCCGGGACAGGAGTCTCTGGGGCCAACGTCCTGACTTTC. It codes for CASSSAGTGVSGANVLTF.